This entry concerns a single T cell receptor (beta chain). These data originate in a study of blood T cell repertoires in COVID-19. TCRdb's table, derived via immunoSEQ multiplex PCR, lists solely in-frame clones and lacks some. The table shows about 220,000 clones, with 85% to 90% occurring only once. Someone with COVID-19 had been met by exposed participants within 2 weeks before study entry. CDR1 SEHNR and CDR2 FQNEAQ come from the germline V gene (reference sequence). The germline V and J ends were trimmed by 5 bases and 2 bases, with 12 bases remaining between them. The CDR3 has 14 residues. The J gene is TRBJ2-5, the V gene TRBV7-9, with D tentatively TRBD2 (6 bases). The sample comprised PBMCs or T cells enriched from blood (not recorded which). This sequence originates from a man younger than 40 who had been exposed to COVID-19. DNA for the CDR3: TGTGCCAGCAGCCAGGGAGGATTTCAAGAGACCCAGTACTTC. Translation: CASSQGGFQETQYF.